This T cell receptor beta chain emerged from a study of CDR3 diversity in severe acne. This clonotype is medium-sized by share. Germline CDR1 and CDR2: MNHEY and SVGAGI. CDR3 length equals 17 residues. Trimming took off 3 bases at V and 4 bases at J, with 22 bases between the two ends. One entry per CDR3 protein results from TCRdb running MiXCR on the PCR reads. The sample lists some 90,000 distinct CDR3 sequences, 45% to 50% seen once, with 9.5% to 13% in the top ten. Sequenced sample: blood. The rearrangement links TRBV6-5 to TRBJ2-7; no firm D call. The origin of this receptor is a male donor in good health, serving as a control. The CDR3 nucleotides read TGTGCCAGCAGTTATAAGGGCAGCGCCAAGATGGTTTACGAGCAGTACTTC. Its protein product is CASSYKGSAKMVYEQYF.